Listed here are 9 T cell receptor beta chains from one sample, sequenced in a study of T-cell reconstitution after alpha-beta-depleted transplantation in children. Unique molecular identifiers tagged the TCRbeta library. One entry per CDR3 protein, called by TCRdb with MiXCR from the PCR reads. The sample lists around 500,000 distinct CDR3 sequences, approximately 22% occurring once. The specimen was PBMCs, mostly from graft donor cells, collected 360 days after TCRalphabeta/CD19-depleted stem cell transplant. These receptors were obtained from a boy younger than two who had a stem cell transplant for acute myeloid leukemia, so the T cells may come from the graft donor.

Only one count was recorded for this clonotype. The germline gene is not matched at one end of the junction; a read error may be the cause. J is TRBJ1-6 and V is TRBV20-1; D gene uncertain. This CDR3 region has 17 residues. Germline values: CDR1 DFQATT, CDR2 SNEGSKA (reference sequence). The CDR3 is CCARDLSESSYNSPLHF. In nucleotides, the CDR3 is TGCTGTGCTAGAGATCTCAGTGAAAGCTCCTATAATTCACCCCTCCACTTT.

This clonotype showed up many times. This rearrangement joins TRBV27 to TRBJ1-2; D gene ambiguous. The germline V gene encodes CDR1 MNHEY and CDR2 SMNVEV (reference sequence). V lost 5 bases and J lost 6, with 19 bases in between. The CDR3 is 15 residues long. CDR3 amino acids: CASSPFGPLSDGYTF. The CDR3 DNA sequence: TGTGCCAGCAGTCCCTTCGGGCCTCTTAGTGATGGCTACACCTTC.

This clonotype was seen a handful of times. V gene TRBV7-2 combines with J gene TRBJ1-6, with no clear D. V was shortened by 4 bases and J by 5 bases, with 12 bases between the two germline ends. Germline assignment: CDR1 SGHTA and CDR2 FQGNSA. This CDR3 has 15 amino acids. CDR3 protein: CASSSREGNNSPLHF. DNA of the CDR3: TGTGCCAGCAGCTCGAGGGAGGGAAATAATTCACCCCTCCACTTT.

This chain connects TRBV10-3 to TRBJ2-5; 7 bases fit TRBD1. The CDR3 spans 15 residues. The V segment lost 4 bases and the J segment 5 bases; nucleotides outside the gene matches: 10. CDR1 and CDR2 (germline): ENHRY, SYGVKD. Here the CDR3 reads CAISVGPRGMETQYF. DNA of the CDR3: TGTGCCATCAGTGTGGGGCCCAGGGGGATGGAGACCCAGTACTTC.

This chain uses TRBV12-3 or TRBV12-4 with TRBJ2-1, with D possibly being TRBD2 (6 bases). V was clipped by 6 bases and J by 3 bases, with 12 bases between them. The CDR3 contains 14 residues. For the CDR3, the DNA is TGTGCCAGCAGCCTGAACGGGGGCTACAATGAGCAGTTCTTC. Its translation is CASSLNGGYNEQFF.

This chain uses TRBV20-1 with TRBJ1-1, with a possible D match to TRBD1 (5 bases). Germline V gene sequence: CDR1 DFQATT, CDR2 SNEGSKA (reference sequence). V lost 0 bases and J 3 bases, leaving 14 bases between the germline ends. CDR3 length: 15 amino acids. CDR3 residues: CSARDLGLGDTEAFF. The CDR3 nucleotides are TGCAGTGCTAGAGATTTGGGCCTGGGGGACACTGAAGCTTTCTTT.

In this sample, this clonotype turned up many times. The chain recombines TRBV5-6 with TRBJ2-7; unclear D gene. CDR3 length equals 13 residues. Germline V gives CDR1 SGHDT, CDR2 YYEEEE. Trimming took off 2 bases at V and 5 bases at J, with 11 bases between the two ends. CDR3 nucleotide sequence: TGTGCCAGCAGCTTCGCCGGAGTCAACGAGCAGTACTTC. Translated: CASSFAGVNEQYF.

In its sample, this clonotype was seen many times. Possible read error: a much larger clone is one base away. The chain has TRBV27 and TRBJ2-3; D not resolved. Germline V gene lookup returns CDR1 MNHEY and CDR2 SMNVEV (reference sequence). This CDR3 region has 11 residues. With 6 bases removed from V and 2 bases from J, the gap between germline ends came to 3 bases. The CDR3 protein is CASSDTDTQYF. In DNA form, the CDR3 reads TGTGCCAGCAGCGACACAGATACGCAGTATTTT.

The table lists this clonotype with a few counts. The gene calls are TRBV29-1 and TRBJ2-5; a possible D gene is TRBD1 (6 bases). The CDR3 is 15 amino acids. Germline CDR1 is SQVTM and CDR2 is ANQGSEA. The V end was cut by 6 bases, the J end by 2 bases, with 19 bases between. The CDR3 DNA reads TGCAGCGTGGACCCCAGGGGAAGGGGGCAAGAGACCCAGTACTTC. Protein sequence: CSVDPRGRGQETQYF. Combining the CDR3 with reference TRBV29-1 and TRBJ2-5 gives the whole variable domain SAVISQKPSRDICQRGTSLTIQCQVDSQVTMMFWYRQQPGQSLTLIATANQGSEATYESGFVIDKFPISRPNLTFSTLTVSNMSPEDSSIYLCSVDPRGRGQETQYFGPGTRLLVL.